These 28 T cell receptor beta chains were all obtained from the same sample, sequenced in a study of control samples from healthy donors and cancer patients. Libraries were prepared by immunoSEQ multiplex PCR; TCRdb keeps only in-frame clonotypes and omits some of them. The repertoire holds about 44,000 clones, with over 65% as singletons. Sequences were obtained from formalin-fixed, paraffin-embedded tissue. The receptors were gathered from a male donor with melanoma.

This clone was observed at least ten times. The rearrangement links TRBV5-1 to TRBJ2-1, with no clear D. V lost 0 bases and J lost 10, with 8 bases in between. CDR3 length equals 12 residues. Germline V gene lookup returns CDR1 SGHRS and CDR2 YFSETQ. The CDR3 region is CASSLVGSEQFF. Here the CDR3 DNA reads TGCGCCAGCAGCTTGGTGGGCTCCGAGCAGTTCTTC. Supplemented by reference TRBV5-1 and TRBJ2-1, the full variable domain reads KAGVTQTPRYLIKTRGQQVTLSCSPISGHRSVSWYQQTPGQGLQFLFEYFSETQRNKGNFPGRFSGRQFSNSRSEMNVSTLELGDSALYLCASSLVGSEQFFGPGTRLTVL.

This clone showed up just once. In DNA form, the CDR3 reads TGTGCCAGCAGCGTAGGGGAGGGGGGCAATCAGCCCCAGCATTTT. Translated: CASSVGEGGNQPQHF. The rearrangement uses TRBV9 and TRBJ1-5; D might be TRBD1 (6 bases). CDR1 is SGDLS and CDR2 is YYNGEE in the germline V gene. The CDR3 is made up of 15 amino acids. V was trimmed by 0 bases and J by 2 bases, leaving 9 bases between them.

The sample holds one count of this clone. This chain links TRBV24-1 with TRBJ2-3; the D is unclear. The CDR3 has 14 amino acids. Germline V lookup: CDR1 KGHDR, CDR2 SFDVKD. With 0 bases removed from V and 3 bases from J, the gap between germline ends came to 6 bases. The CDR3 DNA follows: TGTGCCACCAGTGATTTGCTCAGTACAGATACGCAGTATTTT. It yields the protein CATSDLLSTDTQYF.

CDR3 amino acids: CASRPPGQGTNEQFF. Written as DNA, the CDR3 is TGTGCCAGCAGGCCCCCGGGACAGGGGACCAATGAGCAGTTCTTC. The chain employs TRBV7-9 and TRBJ2-1; 10 bases line up with TRBD1. The V gene's germline CDR1 is SEHNR and CDR2 FQNEAQ (reference sequence). This CDR3 is 15 amino acids long. Trimming cost V 6 bases and J 6 bases; bases outside gene matches: 8.

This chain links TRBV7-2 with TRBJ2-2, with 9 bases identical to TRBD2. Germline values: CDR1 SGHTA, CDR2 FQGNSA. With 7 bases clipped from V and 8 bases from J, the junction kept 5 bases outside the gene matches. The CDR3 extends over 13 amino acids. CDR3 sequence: CASNPSGTGELFF. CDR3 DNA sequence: TGTGCCAGCAACCCTAGCGGGACGGGGGAGCTGTTTTTT.

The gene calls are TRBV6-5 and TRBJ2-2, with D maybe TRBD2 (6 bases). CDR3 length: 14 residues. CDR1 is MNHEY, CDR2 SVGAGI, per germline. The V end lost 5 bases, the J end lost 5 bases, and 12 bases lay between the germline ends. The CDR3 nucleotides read TGTGCCAGCAGTATAGACGGAGGGACCGGGGAGCTGTTTTTT. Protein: CASSIDGGTGELFF.

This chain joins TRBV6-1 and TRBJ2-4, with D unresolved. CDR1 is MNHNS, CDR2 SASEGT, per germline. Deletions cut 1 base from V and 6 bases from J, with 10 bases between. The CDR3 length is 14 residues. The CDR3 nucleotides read TGTGCCAGCAGTGAAGAGTGGCACTTAAACATTCAGTACTTC. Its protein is CASSEEWHLNIQYF.

CDR3 nucleotide sequence: TGTGCCAGCAGTGAAGAATTAGGGGCCTGGGCTTTCTTT. This sequence encodes CASSEELGAWAFF. The chain employs TRBV6-1 and TRBJ1-1, with D possibly matching TRBD1 (5 bases). Trimming removed 1 base at V and 11 bases at J, with 14 bases between. From germline, CDR1 is MNHNS and CDR2 SASEGT. The CDR3 runs to 13 residues.

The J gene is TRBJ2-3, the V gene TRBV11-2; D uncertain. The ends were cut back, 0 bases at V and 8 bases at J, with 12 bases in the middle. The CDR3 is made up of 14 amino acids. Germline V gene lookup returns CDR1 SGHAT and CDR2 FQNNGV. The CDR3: CASSLDMSAGTQYF. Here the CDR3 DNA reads TGTGCCAGCAGCTTAGATATGAGTGCTGGTACGCAGTATTTT.

CDR3 in amino acids: CASGTGGGYEQYF. The CDR3 nucleotides are TGTGCCAGCGGGACAGGGGGCGGGTACGAGCAGTACTTC. The V gene is TRBV27, the J gene TRBJ2-7; 12 bases fit TRBD1. The CDR3 runs to 13 residues. Germline CDR1 MNHEY, CDR2 SMNVEV (reference sequence). The V segment lost 8 bases and the J segment 4 bases; nucleotides outside the gene matches: 3.

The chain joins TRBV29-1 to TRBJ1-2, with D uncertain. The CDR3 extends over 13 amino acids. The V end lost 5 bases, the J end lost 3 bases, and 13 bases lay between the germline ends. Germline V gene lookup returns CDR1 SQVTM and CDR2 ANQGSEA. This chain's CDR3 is CSVIGIMDYGYTF. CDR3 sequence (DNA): TGCAGCGTTATAGGGATAATGGACTATGGCTACACCTTC.

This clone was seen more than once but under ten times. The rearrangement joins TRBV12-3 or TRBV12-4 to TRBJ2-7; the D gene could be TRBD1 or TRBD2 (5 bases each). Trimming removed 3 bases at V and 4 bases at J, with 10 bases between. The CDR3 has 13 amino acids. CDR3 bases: TGTGCCAGCAGTTTTGGGGGAAATTACGAGCAGTACTTC. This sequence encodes CASSFGGNYEQYF.

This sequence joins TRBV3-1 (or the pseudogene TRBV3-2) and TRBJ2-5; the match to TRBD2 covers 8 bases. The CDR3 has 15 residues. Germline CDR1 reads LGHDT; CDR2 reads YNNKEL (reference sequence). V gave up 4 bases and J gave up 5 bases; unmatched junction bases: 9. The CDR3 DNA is TGTGCCAGCAGCCCACCGGGACGGGAGGGGGAGACCCAGTACTTC. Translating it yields CASSPPGREGETQYF.

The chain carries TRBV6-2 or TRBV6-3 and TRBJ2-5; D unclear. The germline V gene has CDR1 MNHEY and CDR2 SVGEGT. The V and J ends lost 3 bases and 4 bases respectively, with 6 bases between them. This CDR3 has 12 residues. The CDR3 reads CASSYPPETQYF. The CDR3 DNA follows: TGTGCCAGCAGTTATCCCCCAGAGACCCAGTACTTC.

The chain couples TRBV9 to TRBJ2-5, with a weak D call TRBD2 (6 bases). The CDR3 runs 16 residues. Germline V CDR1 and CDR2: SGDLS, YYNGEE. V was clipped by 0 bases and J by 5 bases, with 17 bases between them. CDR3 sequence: CASSVDVGGTGETQYF. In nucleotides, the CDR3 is TGTGCCAGCAGCGTAGATGTGGGCGGGACGGGGGAGACCCAGTACTTC.

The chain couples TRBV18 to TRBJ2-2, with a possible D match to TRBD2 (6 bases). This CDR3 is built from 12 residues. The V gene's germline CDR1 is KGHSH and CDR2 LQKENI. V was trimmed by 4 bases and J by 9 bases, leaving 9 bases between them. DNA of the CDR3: TGTGCCAGCTCACGGAGGGAGTGGGAGCTGTTTTTT. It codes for CASSRREWELFF.

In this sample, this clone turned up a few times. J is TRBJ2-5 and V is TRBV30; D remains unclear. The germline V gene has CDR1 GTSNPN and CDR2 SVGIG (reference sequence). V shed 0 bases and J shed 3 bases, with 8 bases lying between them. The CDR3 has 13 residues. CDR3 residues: CAWSVSSKETQYF. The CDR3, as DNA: TGTGCCTGGAGTGTTTCCTCCAAAGAGACCCAGTACTTC.

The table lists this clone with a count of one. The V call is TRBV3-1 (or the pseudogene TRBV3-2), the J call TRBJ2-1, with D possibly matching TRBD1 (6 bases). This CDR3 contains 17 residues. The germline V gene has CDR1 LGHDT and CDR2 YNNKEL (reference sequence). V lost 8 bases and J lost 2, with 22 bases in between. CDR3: CASARPSGKGAYNEQFF. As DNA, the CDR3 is TGTGCCAGCGCCAGACCCTCCGGGAAGGGGGCCTACAATGAGCAGTTCTTC.

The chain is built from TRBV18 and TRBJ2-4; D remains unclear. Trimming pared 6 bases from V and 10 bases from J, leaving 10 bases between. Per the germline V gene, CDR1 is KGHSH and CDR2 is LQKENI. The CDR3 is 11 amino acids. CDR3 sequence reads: CASSPDRIQYF. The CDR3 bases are TGTGCCAGCTCCCCGGATCGGATTCAGTACTTC.

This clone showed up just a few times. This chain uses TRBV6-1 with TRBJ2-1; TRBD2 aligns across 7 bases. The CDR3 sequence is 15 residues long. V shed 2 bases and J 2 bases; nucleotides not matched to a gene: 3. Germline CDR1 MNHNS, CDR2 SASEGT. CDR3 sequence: CASSELAEAYNEQFF. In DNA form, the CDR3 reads TGTGCCAGCAGTGAACTAGCGGAGGCCTACAATGAGCAGTTCTTC.

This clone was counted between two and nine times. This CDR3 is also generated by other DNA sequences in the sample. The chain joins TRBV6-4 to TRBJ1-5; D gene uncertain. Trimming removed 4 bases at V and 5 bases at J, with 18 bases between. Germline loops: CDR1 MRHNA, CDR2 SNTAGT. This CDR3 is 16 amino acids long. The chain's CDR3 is CASSVVVPQSHQPQHF. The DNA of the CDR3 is TGTGCCAGCAGTGTTGTTGTCCCGCAATCCCATCAGCCCCAGCATTTT.

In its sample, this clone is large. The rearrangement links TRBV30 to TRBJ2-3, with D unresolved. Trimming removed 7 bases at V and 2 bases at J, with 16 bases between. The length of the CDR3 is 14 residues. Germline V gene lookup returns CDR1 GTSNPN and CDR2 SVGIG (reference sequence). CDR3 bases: TGTGCCTCACCCCTAGGCGGAGCCACAGATACGCAGTATTTT. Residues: CASPLGGATDTQYF.

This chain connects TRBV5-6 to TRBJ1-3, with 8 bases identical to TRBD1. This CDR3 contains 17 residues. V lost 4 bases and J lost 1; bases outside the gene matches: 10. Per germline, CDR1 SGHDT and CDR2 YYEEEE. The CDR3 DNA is TGTGCCAGCAGCCTGAGGACAGGGCAATATTCTGGAAACACCATATATTTT. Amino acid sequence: CASSLRTGQYSGNTIYF.

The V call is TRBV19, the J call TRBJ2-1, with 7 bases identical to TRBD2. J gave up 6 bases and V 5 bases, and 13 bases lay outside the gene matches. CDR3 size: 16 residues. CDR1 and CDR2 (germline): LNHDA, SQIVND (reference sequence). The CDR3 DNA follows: TGTGCCAGTAGTCCCTCCCTCTTTAGCGGGTCCAATGAGCAGTTCTTC. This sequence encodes CASSPSLFSGSNEQFF. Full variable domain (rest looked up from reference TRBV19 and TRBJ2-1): DGGITQSPKYLFRKEGQNVTLSCEQNLNHDAMYWYRQDPGQGLRLIYYSQIVNDFQKGDIAEGYSVSREKKESFPLTVTSAQKNPTAFYLCASSPSLFSGSNEQFFGPGTRLTVL.

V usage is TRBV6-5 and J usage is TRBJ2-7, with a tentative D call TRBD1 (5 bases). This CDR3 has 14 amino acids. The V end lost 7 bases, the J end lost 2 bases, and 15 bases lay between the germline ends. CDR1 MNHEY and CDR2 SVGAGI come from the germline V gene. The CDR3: CASIRPGPPYEQYF. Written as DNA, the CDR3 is TGTGCCAGCATAAGGCCAGGGCCTCCCTACGAGCAGTACTTC.

CDR3 nucleotide sequence: TGCAGCGTCGTACTGGACAGGGGGTCTCTTCAGTACTTC. It codes for CSVVLDRGSLQYF. The gene calls are TRBV29-1 and TRBJ2-4, with TRBD1 identical over 10 bases. Germline assignment: CDR1 SQVTM and CDR2 ANQGSEA. Trimming cost V 6 bases and J 11 bases; bases outside gene matches: 10. This CDR3 contains 13 residues.

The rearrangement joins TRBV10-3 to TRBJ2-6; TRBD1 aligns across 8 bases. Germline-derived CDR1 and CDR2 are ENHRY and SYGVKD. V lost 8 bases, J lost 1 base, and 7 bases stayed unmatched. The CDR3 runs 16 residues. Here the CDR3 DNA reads TGTGCCATCTCTCAGGGGGCTCGATCTGGGGCCAACGTCCTGACTTTC. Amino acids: CAISQGARSGANVLTF.

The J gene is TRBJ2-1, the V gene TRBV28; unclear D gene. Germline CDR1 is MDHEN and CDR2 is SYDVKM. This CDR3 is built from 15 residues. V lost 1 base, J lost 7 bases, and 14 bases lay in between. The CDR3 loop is CASSLSPGPNNEQFF. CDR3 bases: TGTGCCAGCAGTTTATCCCCCGGGCCTAATAATGAGCAGTTCTTC. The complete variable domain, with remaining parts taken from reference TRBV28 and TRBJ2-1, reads DVKVTQSSRYLVKRTGEKVFLECVQDMDHENMFWYRQDPGLGLRLIYFSYDVKMKEKGDIPEGYSVSREKKERFSLILESASTNQTSMYLCASSLSPGPNNEQFFGPGTRLTVL.